This TCR beta chain was captured by sequencing in a study of T cells after somatic rescue of genetic block. The table came from immunoSEQ multiplex PCR; TCRdb's copy has only in-frame clones and leaves some out. Found here are 60,000 to 75,000 clones, just over 90% of them singletons; the top ten hold approximately 3%. The CDR3 is made up of 14 amino acids. The germline V gene encodes CDR1 SGHDN and CDR2 FVKESK. Germline trimming cut 4 bases from V and 7 bases from J; bases unmatched to any gene: 7. Sequenced material: peripheral blood mononuclear cells (PBMCs). This TCR was recovered from a man aged 40-49 years. The chain recombines TRBV14 with TRBJ1-2; 9 positions agree with TRBD1. The DNA of the CDR3 is TGTGCCAGCAGCCGAGTTACAGGGGGCGGTGGCTACACCTTC. Translated, it gives CASSRVTGGGGYTF.